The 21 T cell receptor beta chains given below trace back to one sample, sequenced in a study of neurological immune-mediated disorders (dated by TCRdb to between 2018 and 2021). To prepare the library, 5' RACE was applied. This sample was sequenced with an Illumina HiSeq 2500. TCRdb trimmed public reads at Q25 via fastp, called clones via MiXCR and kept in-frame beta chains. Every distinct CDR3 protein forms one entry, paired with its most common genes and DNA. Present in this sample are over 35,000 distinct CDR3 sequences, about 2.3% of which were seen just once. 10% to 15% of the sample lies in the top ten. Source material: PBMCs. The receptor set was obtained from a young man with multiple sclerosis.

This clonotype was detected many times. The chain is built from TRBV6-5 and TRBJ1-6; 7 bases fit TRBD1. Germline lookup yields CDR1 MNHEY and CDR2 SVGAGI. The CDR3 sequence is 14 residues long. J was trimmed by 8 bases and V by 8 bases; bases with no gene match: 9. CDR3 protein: CASQGGRSYSPLHF. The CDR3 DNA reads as TGTGCCAGCCAGGGGGGACGGTCCTATTCACCCCTCCACTTT.

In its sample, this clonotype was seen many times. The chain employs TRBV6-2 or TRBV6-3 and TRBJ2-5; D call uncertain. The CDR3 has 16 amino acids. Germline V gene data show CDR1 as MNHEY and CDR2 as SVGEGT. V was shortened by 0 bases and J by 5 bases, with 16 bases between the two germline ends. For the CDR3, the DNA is TGTGCCAGCAGTTACTCCTCTGCTACCCCGAAGGAGACCCAGTACTTC. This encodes CASSYSSATPKETQYF.

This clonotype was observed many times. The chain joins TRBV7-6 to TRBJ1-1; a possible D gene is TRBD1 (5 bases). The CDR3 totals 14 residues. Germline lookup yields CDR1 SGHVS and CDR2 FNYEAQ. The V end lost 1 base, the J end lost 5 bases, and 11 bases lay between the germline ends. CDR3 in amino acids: CASSLDLGGTEAFF. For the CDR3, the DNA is TGTGCCAGCAGCTTAGATCTGGGGGGGACTGAAGCTTTCTTT. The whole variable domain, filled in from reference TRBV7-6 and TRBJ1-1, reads GAGVSQSPRYKVTKRGQDVALRCDPISGHVSLYWYRQALGQGPEFLTYFNYEAQQDKSGLPNDRFSAERPEGSISTLTIQRTEQRDSAMYRCASSLDLGGTEAFFGQGTRLTVV.

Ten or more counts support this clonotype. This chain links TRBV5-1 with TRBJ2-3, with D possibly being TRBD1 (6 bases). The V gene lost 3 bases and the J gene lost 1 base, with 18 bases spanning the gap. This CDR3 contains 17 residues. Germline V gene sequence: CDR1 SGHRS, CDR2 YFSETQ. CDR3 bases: TGCGCCAGCAGCTGGAAGCGCGACAGGTGGGGCACAGATACGCAGTATTTT. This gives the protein CASSWKRDRWGTDTQYF. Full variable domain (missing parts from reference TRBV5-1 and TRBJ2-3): KAGVTQTPRYLIKTRGQQVTLSCSPISGHRSVSWYQQTPGQGLQFLFEYFSETQRNKGNFPGRFSGRQFSNSRSEMNVSTLELGDSALYLCASSWKRDRWGTDTQYFGPGTRLTVL.

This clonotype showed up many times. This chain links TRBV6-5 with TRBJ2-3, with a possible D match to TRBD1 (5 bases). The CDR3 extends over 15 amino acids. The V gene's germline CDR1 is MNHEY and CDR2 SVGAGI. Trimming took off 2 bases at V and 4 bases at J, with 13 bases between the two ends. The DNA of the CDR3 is TGTGCCAGCAGTTACGGGCCAGGGAAACCAGATACGCAGTATTTT. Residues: CASSYGPGKPDTQYF.

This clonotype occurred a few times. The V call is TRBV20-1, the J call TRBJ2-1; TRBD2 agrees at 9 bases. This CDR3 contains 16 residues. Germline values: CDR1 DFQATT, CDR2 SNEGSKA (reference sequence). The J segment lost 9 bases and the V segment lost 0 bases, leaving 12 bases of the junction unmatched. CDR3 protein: CSAREYLAGGPGEQFF. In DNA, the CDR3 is TGCAGTGCTAGAGAGTATCTCGCGGGGGGGCCGGGTGAGCAGTTCTTC.

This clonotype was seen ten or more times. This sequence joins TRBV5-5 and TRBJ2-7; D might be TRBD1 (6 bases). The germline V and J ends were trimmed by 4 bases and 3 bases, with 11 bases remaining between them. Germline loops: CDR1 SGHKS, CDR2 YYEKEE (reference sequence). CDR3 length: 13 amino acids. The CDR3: CASSTTGYYEQYF. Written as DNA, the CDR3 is TGTGCCAGCAGCACCACAGGGTACTACGAGCAGTACTTC. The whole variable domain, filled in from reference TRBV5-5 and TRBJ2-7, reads DAGVTQSPTHLIKTRGQQVTLRCSPISGHKSVSWYQQVLGQGPQFIFQYYEKEERGRGNFPDRFSARQFPNYSSELNVNALLLGDSALYLCASSTTGYYEQYFGPGTRLTVT.

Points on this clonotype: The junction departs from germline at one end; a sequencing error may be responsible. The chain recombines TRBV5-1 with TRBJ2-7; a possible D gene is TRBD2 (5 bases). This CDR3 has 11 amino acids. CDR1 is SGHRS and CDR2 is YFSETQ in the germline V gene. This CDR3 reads CASSSRGEAVF. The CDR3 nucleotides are TGCGCCAGCAGCTCCCGGGGAGAGGCTGTCTTC.

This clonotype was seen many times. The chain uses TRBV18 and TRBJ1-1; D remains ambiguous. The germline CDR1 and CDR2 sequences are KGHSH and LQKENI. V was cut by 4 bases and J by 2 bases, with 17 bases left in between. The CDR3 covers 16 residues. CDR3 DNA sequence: TGTGCCAGCTCACTTTCCGGGCCGACTACTAACACTGAAGCTTTCTTT. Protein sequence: CASSLSGPTTNTEAFF.

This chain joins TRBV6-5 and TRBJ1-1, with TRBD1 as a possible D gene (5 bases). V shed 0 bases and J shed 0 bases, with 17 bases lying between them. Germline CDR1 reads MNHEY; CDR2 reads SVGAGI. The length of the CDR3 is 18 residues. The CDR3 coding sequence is TGTGCCAGCAGTTACTCGAGGCAGGGAGTGGGGATGAACACTGAAGCTTTCTTT. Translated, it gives CASSYSRQGVGMNTEAFF.

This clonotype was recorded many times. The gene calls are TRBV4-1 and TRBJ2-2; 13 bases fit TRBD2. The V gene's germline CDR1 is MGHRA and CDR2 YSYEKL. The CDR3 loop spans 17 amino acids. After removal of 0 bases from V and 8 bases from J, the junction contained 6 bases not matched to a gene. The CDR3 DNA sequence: TGCGCCAGCAGCCAAGATCGGACTAGCGGGGGTGCTGGGGAGCTGTTTTTT. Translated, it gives CASSQDRTSGGAGELFF.

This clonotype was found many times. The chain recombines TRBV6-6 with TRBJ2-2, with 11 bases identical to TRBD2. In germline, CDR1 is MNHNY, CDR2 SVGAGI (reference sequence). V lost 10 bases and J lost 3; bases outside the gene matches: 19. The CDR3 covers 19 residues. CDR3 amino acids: CATQPRDYSGRDDTGELFF. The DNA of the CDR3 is TGTGCCACCCAACCCAGAGACTATAGCGGGAGGGACGACACCGGGGAGCTGTTTTTT.

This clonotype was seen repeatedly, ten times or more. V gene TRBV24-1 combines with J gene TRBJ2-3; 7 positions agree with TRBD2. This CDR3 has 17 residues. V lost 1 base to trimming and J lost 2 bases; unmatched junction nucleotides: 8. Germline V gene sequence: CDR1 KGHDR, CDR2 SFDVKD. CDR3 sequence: CATSDFWASGPTDTQYF. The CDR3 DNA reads TGTGCCACCAGTGATTTTTGGGCTAGCGGACCCACAGATACGCAGTATTTT.

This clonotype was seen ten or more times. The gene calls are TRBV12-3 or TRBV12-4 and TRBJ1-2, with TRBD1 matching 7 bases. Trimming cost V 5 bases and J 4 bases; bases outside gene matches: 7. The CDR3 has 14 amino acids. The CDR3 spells CASSRDSLAYGYTF. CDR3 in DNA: TGTGCCAGCAGTAGGGACAGCCTTGCCTATGGCTACACCTTC.

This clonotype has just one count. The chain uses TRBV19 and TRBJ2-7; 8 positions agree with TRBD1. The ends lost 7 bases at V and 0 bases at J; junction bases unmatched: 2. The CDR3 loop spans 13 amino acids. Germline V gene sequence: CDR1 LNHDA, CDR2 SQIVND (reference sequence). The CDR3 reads CASKGTGSYEQYF. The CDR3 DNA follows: TGTGCCAGTAAAGGGACAGGCTCCTACGAGCAGTACTTC.

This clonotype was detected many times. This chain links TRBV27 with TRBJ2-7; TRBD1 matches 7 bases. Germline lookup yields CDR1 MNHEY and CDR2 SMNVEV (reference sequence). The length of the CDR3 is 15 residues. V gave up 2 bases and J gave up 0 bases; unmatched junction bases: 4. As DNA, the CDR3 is TGTGCCAGCAGTTTAGCAGGGGGATTCTCCTACGAGCAGTACTTC. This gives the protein CASSLAGGFSYEQYF.

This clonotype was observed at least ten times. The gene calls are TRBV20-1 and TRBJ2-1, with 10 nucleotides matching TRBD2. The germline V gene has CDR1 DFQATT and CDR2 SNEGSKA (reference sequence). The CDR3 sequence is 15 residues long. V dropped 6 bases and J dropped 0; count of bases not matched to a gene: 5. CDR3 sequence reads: CSAAGLADSYNEQFF. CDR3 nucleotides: TGCAGTGCGGCAGGACTAGCGGACTCCTACAATGAGCAGTTCTTC.

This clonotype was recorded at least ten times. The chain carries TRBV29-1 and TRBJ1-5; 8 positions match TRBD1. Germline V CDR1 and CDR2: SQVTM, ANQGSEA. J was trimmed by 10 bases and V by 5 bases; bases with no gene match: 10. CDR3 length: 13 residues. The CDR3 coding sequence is TGCAGCGTTCGTGGGACAGGCAAAGACCCCCAGCATTTT. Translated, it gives CSVRGTGKDPQHF.

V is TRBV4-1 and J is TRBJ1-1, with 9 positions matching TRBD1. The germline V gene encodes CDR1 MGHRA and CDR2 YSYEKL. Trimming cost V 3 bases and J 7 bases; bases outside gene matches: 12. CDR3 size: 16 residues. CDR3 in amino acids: CASSQEPGTGNGEAFF. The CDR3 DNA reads TGCGCCAGCAGCCAGGAGCCCGGGACAGGGAACGGTGAAGCTTTCTTT.

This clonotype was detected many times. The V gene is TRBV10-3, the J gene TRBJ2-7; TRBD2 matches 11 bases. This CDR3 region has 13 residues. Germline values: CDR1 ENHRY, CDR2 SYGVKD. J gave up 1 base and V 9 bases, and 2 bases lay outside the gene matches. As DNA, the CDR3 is TGTGCCATTAGCGGGGGGGCTTCCTACGAGCAGTACTTC. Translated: CAISGGASYEQYF.

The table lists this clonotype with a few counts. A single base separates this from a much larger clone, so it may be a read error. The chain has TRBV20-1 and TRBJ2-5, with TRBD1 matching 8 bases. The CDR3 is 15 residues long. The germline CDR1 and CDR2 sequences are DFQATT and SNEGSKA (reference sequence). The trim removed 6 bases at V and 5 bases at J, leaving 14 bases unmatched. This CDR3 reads CSARNWTGSWETQYF. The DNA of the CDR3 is TGCAGTGCGCGGAACTGGACAGGGTCTTGGGAGACCCAGTACTTC.